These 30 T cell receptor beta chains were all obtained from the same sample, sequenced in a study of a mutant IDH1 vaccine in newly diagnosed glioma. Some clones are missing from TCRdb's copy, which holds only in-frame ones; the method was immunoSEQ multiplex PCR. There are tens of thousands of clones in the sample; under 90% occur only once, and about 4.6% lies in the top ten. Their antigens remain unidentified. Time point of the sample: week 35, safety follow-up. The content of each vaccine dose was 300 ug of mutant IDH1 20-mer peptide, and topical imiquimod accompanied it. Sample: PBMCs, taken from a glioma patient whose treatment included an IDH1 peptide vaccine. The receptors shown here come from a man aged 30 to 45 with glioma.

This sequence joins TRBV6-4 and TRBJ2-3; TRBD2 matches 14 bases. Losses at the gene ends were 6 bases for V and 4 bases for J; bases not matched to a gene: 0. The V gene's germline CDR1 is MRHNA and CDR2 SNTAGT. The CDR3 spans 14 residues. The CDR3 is CASRTSGGADTQYF. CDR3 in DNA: TGTGCCAGCAGGACTAGCGGGGGGGCAGATACGCAGTATTTT.

For the CDR3, the DNA is TGTGCCAGCAGCCCTACCGACAGGGACTATGGCTACACCTTC. This sequence encodes CASSPTDRDYGYTF. V usage is TRBV27 and J usage is TRBJ1-2; 7 bases match TRBD1. V lost 6 bases and J lost 3; bases outside the gene matches: 7. The germline V gene has CDR1 MNHEY and CDR2 SMNVEV (reference sequence). CDR3 size: 14 residues.

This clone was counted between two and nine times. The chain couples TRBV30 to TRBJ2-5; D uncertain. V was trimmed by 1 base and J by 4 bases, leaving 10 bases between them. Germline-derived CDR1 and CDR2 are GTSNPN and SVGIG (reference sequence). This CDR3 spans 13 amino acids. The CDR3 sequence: CAWSALFRETQYF. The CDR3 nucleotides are TGTGCCTGGAGTGCCCTGTTCCGAGAGACCCAGTACTTC.

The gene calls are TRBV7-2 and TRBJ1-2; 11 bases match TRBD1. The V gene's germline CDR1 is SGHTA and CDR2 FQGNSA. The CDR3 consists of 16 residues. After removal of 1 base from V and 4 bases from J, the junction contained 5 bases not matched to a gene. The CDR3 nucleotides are TGTGCCAGCAGCTTAGTGGGGACAGGGGGTAGCTATGGCTACACCTTC. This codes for CASSLVGTGGSYGYTF.

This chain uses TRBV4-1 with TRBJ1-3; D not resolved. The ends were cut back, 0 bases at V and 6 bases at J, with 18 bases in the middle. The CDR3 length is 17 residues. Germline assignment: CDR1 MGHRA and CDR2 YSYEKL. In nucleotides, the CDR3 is TGCGCCAGCAGCCAAGAATTTCGTCCTACAAGTATAAACACCATATATTTT. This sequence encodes CASSQEFRPTSINTIYF.

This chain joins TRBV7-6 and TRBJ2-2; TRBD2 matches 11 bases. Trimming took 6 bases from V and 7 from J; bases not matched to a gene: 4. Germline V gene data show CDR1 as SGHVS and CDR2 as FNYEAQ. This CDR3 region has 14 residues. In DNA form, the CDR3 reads TGTGCCAGCAGGGGGACTAGCGGATACGGGGAGCTGTTTTTT. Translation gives CASRGTSGYGELFF. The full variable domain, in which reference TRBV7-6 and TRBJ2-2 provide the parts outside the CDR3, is GAGVSQSPRYKVTKRGQDVALRCDPISGHVSLYWYRQALGQGPEFLTYFNYEAQQDKSGLPNDRFSAERPEGSISTLTIQRTEQRDSAMYRCASRGTSGYGELFFGEGSRLTVL.

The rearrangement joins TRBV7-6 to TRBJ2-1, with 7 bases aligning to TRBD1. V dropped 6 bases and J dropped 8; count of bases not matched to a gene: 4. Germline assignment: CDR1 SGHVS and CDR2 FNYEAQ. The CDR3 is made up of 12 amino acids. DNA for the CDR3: TGTGCCAGCAGAGGGACAGTCGATGAGCAGTTCTTC. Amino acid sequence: CASRGTVDEQFF.

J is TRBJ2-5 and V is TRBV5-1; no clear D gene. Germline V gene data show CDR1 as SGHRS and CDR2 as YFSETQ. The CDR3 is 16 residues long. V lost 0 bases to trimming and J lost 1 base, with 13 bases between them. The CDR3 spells CASSLADQPSQETQYF. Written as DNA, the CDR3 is TGCGCCAGCAGCTTGGCCGATCAACCCTCCCAAGAGACCCAGTACTTC.

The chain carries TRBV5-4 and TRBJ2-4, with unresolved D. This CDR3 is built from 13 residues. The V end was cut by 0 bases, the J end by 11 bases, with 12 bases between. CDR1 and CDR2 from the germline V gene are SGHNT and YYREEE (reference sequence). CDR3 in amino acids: CASSLDGILVQYF. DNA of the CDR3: TGTGCCAGCAGCTTGGACGGAATCCTTGTTCAGTACTTC.

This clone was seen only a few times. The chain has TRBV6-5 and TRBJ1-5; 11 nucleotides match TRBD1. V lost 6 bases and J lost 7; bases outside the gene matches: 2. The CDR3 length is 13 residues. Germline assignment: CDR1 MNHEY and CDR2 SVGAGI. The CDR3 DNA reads TGTGCCAGCAGGGGACAGGGGGACCAGCCCCAGCATTTT. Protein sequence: CASRGQGDQPQHF.

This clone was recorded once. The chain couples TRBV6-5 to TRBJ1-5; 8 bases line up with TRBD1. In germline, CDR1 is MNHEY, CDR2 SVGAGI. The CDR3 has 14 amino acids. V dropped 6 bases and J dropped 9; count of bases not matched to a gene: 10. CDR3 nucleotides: TGTGCCAGCAGCTTTGGACAGGGATCTGGGCCCCAGCATTTT. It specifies CASSFGQGSGPQHF.

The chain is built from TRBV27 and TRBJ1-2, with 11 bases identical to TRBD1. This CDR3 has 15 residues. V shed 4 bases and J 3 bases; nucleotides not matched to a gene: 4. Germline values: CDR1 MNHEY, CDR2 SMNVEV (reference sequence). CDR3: CASSSGTGGYYGYTF. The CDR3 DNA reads TGTGCCAGCAGTTCTGGGACAGGGGGGTACTATGGCTACACCTTC.

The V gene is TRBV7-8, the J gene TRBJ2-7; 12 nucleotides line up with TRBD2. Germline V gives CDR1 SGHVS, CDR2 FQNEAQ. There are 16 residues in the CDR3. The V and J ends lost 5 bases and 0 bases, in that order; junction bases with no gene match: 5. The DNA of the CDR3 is TGTGCCAGCAGCCCACGGACTAGCGGGACCTCCTACGAGCAGTACTTC. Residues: CASSPRTSGTSYEQYF.

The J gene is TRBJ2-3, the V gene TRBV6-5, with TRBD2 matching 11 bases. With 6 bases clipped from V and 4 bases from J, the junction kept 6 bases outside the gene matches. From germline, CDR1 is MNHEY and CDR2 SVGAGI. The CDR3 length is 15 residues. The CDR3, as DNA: TGTGCCAGCAGACCCGGGACTAGCGGCGCAGATACGCAGTATTTT. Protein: CASRPGTSGADTQYF.

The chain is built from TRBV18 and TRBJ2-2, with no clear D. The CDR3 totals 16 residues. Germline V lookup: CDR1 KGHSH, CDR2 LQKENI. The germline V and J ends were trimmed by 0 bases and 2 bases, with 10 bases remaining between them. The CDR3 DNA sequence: TGTGCCAGCTCACCACCGTCCAGGAAAAACACCGGGGAGCTGTTTTTT. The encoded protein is CASSPPSRKNTGELFF.

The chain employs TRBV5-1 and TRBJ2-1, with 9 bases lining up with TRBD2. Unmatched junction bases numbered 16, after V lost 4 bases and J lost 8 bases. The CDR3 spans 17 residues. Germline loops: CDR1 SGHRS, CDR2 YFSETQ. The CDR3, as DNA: TGCGCCAGCAGCCCAACGGGATGGGCGGGGGGGCCCCATGAGCAGTTCTTC. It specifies CASSPTGWAGGPHEQFF.

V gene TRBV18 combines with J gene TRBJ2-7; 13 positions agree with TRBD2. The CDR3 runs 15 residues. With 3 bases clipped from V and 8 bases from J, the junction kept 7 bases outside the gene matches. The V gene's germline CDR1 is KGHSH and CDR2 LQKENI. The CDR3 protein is CASSPLGLAGDQQYF. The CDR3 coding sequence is TGTGCCAGCTCACCCCTTGGACTAGCGGGGGACCAGCAGTACTTC.

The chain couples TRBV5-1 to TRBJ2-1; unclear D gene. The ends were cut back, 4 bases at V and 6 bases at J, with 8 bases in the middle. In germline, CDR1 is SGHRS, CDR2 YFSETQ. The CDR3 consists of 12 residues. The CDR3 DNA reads TGCGCCAGCAGCCTCGTTGTCAATGAGCAGTTCTTC. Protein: CASSLVVNEQFF.

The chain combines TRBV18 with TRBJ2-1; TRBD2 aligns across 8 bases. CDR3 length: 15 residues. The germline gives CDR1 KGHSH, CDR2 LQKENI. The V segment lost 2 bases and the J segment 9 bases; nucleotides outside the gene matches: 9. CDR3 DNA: TGTGCCAGCTCACCAACCTCGGGGGGGCGGGGTGAGCAGTTCTTC. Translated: CASSPTSGGRGEQFF. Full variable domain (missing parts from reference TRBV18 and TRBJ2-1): NAGVMQNPRHLVRRRGQEARLRCSPMKGHSHVYWYRQLPEEGLKFMVYLQKENIIDESGMPKERFSAEFPKEGPSILRIQQVVRGDSAAYFCASSPTSGGRGEQFFGPGTRLTVL.

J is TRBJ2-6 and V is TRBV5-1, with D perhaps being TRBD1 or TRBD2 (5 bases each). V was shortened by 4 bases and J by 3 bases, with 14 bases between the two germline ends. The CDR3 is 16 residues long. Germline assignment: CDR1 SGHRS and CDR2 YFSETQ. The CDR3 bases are TGCGCCAGCAGCGGAGTGGGACCTAGTGGGGCCAACGTCCTGACTTTC. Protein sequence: CASSGVGPSGANVLTF.

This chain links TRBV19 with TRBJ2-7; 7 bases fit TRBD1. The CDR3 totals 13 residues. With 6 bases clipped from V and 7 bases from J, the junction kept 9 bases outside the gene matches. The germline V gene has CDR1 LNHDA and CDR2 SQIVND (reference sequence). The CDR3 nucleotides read TGTGCCAGTAGCGACAGGGTAAAAGGTGAGCAGTACTTC. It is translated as CASSDRVKGEQYF.

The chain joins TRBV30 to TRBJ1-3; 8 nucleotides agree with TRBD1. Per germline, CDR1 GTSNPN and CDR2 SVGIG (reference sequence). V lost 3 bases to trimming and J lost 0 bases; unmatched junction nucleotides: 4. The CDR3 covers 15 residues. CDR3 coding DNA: TGTGCCTGGAGCCCTGGGACAGGCTCTGGAAACACCATATATTTT. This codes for CAWSPGTGSGNTIYF.

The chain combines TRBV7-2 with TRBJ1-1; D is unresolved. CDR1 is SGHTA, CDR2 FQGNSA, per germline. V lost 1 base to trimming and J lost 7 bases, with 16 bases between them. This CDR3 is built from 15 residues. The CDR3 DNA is TGTGCCAGCAGCTTAGGAGCGCTTTTTATGGGTGAAGCTTTCTTT. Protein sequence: CASSLGALFMGEAFF. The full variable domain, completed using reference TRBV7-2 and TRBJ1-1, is GAGVSQSPSNKVTEKGKDVELRCDPISGHTALYWYRQSLGQGLEFLIYFQGNSAPDKSGLPSDRFSAERTGGSVSTLTIQRTQQEDSAVYLCASSLGALFMGEAFFGQGTRLTVV.

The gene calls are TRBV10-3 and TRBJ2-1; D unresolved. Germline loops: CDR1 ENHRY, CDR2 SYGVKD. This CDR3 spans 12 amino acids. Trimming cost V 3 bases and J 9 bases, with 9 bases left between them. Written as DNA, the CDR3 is TGTGCCATCAGTGATTCAGCCCCTGAGCAGTTCTTC. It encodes CAISDSAPEQFF.

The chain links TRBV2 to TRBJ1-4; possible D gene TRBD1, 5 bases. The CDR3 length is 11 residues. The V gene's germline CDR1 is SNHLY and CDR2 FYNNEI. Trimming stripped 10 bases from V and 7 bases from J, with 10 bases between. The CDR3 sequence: CATREAEKLFF. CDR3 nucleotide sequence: TGTGCCACCAGGGAAGCTGAAAAACTGTTTTTT. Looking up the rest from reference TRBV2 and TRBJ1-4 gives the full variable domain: EPEVTQTPSHQVTQMGQEVILRCVPISNHLYFYWYRQILGQKVEFLVSFYNNEISEKSEIFDDQFSVERPDGSNFTLKIRSTKLEDSAMYFCATREAEKLFFGSGTQLSVL.

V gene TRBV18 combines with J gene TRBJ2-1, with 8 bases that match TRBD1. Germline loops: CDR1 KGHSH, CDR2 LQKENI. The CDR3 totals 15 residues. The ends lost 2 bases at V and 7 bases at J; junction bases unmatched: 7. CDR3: CASSPGQGAWNEQFF. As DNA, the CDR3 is TGTGCCAGCTCACCAGGGCAGGGGGCCTGGAATGAGCAGTTCTTC.

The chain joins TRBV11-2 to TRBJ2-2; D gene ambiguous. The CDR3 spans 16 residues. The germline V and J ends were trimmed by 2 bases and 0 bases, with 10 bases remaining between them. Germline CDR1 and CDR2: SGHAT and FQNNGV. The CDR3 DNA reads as TGTGCCAGCAGCTTAAGCACCAATTCGAACACCGGGGAGCTGTTTTTT. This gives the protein CASSLSTNSNTGELFF.

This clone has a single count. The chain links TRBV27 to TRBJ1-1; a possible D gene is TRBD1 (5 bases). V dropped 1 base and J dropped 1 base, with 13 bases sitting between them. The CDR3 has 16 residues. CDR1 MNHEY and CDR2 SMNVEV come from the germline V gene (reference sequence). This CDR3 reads CASSLFLGTANTEAFF. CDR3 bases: TGTGCCAGCAGTTTATTCCTCGGGACGGCGAACACTGAAGCTTTCTTT.

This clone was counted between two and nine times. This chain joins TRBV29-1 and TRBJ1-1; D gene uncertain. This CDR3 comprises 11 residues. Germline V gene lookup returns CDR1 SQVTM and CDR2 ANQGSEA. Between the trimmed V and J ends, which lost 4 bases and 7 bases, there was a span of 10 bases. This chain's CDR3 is CSVVVNGEAFF. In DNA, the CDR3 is TGCAGCGTTGTTGTAAACGGTGAAGCTTTCTTT.

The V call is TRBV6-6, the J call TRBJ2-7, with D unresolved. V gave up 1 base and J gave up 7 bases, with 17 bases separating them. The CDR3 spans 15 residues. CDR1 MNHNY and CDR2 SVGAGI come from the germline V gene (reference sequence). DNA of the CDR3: TGTGCCAGCAGTTACTATCTTTCGAAGTCCTTGGAGCAGTACTTC. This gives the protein CASSYYLSKSLEQYF.